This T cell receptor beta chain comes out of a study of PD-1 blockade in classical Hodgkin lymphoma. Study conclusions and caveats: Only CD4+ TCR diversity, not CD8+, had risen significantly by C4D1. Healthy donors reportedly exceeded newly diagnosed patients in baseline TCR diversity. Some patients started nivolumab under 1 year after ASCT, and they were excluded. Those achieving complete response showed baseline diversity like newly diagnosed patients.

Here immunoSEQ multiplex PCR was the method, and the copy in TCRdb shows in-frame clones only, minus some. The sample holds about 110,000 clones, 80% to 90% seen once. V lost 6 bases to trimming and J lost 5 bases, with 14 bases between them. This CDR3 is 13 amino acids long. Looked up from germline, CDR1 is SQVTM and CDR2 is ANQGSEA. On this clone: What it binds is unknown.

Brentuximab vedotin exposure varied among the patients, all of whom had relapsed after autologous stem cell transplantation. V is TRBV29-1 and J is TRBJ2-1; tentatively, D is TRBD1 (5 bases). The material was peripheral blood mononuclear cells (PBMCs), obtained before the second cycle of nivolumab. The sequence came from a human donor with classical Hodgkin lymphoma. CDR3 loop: CSVLGPGHNEQFF. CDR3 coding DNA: TGCAGCGTCCTGGGGCCAGGGCACAATGAGCAGTTCTTC.